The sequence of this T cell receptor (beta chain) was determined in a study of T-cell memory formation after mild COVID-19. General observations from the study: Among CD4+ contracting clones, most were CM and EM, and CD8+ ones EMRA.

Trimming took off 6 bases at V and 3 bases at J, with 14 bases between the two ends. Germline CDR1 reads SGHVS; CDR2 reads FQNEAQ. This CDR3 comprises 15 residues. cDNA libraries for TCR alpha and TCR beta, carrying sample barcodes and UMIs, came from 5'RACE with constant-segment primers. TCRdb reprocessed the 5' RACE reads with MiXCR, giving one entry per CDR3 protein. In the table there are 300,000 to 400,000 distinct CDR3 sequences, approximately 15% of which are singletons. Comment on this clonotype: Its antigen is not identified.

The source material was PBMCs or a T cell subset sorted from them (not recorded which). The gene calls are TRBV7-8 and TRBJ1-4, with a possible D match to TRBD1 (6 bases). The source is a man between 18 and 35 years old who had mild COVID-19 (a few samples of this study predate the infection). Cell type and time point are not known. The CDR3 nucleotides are TGTGCCAGCAGTTCACAGGGTGTATCTAATGAAAAACTGTTTTTT. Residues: CASSSQGVSNEKLFF.